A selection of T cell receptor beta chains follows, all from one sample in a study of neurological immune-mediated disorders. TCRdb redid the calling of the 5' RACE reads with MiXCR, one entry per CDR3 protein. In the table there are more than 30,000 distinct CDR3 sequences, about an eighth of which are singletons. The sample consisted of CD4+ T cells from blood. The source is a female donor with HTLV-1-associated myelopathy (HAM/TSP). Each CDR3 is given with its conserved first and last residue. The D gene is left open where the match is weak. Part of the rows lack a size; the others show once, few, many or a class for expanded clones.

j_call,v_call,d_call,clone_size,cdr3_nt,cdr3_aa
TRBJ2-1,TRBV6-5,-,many,TGTGCCAGCAGTTACTGGGGGGCCCATGAGCAGTTCTTC,CASSYWGAHEQFF
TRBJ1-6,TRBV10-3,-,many,TGTGCCATCAGCCAACAGGCCTCAAATTCACCCCTCCACTTT,CAISQQASNSPLHF
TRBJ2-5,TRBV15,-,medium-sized,TGTGCCACCAGCGGCTGGACATCCGACGGGGAGACCCAGTACTTC,CATSGWTSDGETQYF
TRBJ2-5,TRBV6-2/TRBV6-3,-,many,TGTGCCAGCAGTTACTCGAAGCAGAGACAACTTTCAGAGACCCAGTACTTC,CASSYSKQRQLSETQYF
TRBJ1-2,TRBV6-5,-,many,TGTGCCAGCATCCCAAGTGTCGGCTACTATGGCTACACCTTC,CASIPSVGYYGYTF
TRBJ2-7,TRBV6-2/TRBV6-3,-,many,TGTGCCAGCAGTCTGGGGGCTACTGAGCAGTACTTC,CASSLGATEQYF
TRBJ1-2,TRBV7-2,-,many,TGTGCCAGCAGCTTAGAAATGCTCTATGGCTACACCTTC,CASSLEMLYGYTF
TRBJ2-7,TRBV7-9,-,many,TGTGCCAGCAGCCCAGATAGGGACATTGTCTCCTACGAGCAGTACTTC,CASSPDRDIVSYEQYF
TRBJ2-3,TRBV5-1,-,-,TGCGCCAGCAGCCCACCGACAGCGGCCACATATACTCAGTATTTT,CASSPPTAATYTQYF
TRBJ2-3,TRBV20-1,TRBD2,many,TGCAGTGCTAGAGGACGCCTAGCGGTAAAGGATACGCAGTATTTT,CSARGRLAVKDTQYF
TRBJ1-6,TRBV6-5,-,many,TGTGCCAGCAGGGTAATAGGGACGGCGAATTCACCCCTCCACTTT,CASRVIGTANSPLHF
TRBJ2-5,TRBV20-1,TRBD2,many,TGCAGTGCTCAACTAGCGGGGGCACAAGAGACCCAGTACTTC,CSAQLAGAQETQYF
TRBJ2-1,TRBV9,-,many,TGTGCCAGCAGCGTAGGCCCGGAGGGGGGGGATGAGCAGTTCTTC,CASSVGPEGGDEQFF
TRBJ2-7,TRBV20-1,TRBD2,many,TGCAGTGCTAGCGGGACTAGCGGGGGTCGCGGAGACGAGCAGTACTTC,CSASGTSGGRGDEQYF
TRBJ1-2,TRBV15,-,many,TGTGCCACCAGCAGAGAGGGGCCGGTTACTATGGGCTACACCTTC,CATSREGPVTMGYTF
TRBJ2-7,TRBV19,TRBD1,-,TGTGCCAGTAGCACAGACAGGGCCTACGAGCAGTACTTC,CASSTDRAYEQYF
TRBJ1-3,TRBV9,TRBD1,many,TGTGCCAGCAGCACCGAGGACAGGCGAAACACCATATATTTT,CASSTEDRRNTIYF
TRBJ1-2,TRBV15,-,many,TGTGCCACCAGCAGAGACCACTATGGCTACACCTTC,CATSRDHYGYTF
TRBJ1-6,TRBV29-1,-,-,TGCAGCACTTCGTTGGCGGGGGCTAGTTCACCCCTCCACTTT,CSTSLAGASSPLHF
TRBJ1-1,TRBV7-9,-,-,TGTGCCAGCAGCTTAGAAGGCGGCTTAGCTTTCTTT,CASSLEGGLAFF
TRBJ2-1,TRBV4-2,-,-,TGTGCCAGCAGCCAAGTTCGAGTAGCGGCAAACAATGAGCAGTTCTTC,CASSQVRVAANNEQFF
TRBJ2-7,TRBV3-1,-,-,TGTGCCAGCAGCCAAGATCAGCTCCGGATGTTCTACGAGCAGTACTTC,CASSQDQLRMFYEQYF
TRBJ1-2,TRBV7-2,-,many,TGTGCCAGCAGCCAGGCCGGGAGCGGCTATGGCTACACCTTC,CASSQAGSGYGYTF
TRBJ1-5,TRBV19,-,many,TGTGCCAGTAGTATCGGAACAGCTCAGCCCCAGCATTTT,CASSIGTAQPQHF
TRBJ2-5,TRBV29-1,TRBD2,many,TGCAGCTTGAACTGGGCTAGCGGGGACCAAGAGACCCAGTACTTC,CSLNWASGDQETQYF
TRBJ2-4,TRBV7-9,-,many,TGTGCCAGCAGCTCACGGGGACCGGACATTCAGTACTTC,CASSSRGPDIQYF
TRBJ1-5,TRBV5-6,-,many,TGTGCCAGCAGCTTGTGGGGGCTAACGAATCAGCCCCAGCATTTT,CASSLWGLTNQPQHF
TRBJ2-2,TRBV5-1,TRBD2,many,TGCGCCAGCAGCTCGGGAGGTACGAACACCGGGGAGCTGTTTTTT,CASSSGGTNTGELFF
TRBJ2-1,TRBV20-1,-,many,TGCAGTGCTTCCTCTTGGGCAGATCGAAACAATGAGCAGTTCTTC,CSASSWADRNNEQFF
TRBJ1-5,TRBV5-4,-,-,TGTGCCAGCAGCTTGTTTGGCGGCCGGCAGCCCCAGCATTTT,CASSLFGGRQPQHF
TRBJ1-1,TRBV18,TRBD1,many,TGTGCCAGCTCACCGCTGACAGGGAAAACTGAAGCTTTCTTT,CASSPLTGKTEAFF
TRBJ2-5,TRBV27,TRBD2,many,TGTGCCAGCAGTCGACTAGCGGGGGGACAAGAGACCCAGTACTTC,CASSRLAGGQETQYF
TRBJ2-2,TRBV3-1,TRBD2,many,TGTGCCAGCAGCCAACGGCAGCGGGGTTATCCCGGGGAGCTGTTTTTT,CASSQRQRGYPGELFF
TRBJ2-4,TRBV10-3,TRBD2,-,TGTGCCATCAGTGGTCCCTTTAATAGGCTAGCGGTAGCCAAAAACATTCAGTACTTC,CAISGPFNRLAVAKNIQYF
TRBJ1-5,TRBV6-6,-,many,TGTGCCAGCAGTCCAGGGAGTTTCCAGCCCCAGCATTTT,CASSPGSFQPQHF
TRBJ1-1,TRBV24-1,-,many,TGTGCCACCAGTGAGCCCGGAAACATGGAAGCTTTCTTT,CATSEPGNMEAFF
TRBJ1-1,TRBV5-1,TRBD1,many,TGCGCCAGCAGCCGCCAAACAGGGGGATTCACTGAAGCTTTCTTT,CASSRQTGGFTEAFF
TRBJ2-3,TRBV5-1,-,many,TGCGCCAGCAGCTTGGGGCAGGTCAGCACAGATACGCAGTATTTT,CASSLGQVSTDTQYF
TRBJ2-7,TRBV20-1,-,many,TGCAGTGCTAGAGACCCCGGGGCATTGGGGTACGAGCAGTACTTC,CSARDPGALGYEQYF
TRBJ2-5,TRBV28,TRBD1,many,TGTGCCAGCAGCAGAAGGGACAGCCAAGAGACCCAGTACTTC,CASSRRDSQETQYF
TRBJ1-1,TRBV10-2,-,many,TGCGCCAGCAGAAGGGACCCGAACACTGAAGCTTTCTTT,CASRRDPNTEAFF
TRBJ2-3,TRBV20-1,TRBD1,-,TGCAGTGCTAGATCCGGGACAGGGGGCGCATTGGATACGCAGTATTTT,CSARSGTGGALDTQYF
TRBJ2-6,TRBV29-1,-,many,TGCAGCGTTGAAAAAGGGCGCTCTGGGGCCAACGTCCTGACTTTC,CSVEKGRSGANVLTF
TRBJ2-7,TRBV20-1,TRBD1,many,TGCAGTGCTAGAGTCTCTCGGGACAGGGTAGTCTACGAGCAGTACTTC,CSARVSRDRVVYEQYF
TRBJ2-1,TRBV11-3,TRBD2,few,TGTGCCAGCAACTTGGGCGCGGGAGCGTTCAATGAGCAGTTCTTC,CASNLGAGAFNEQFF
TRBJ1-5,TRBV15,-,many,TGTGCCACCAGCAGAGGGAGGACTGGTGGTGGTAGCAATCAGCCCCAGCATTTT,CATSRGRTGGGSNQPQHF
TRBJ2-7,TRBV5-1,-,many,TGCGCCAGCAGCTTGGAGGGGGAGCAGTACTTC,CASSLEGEQYF
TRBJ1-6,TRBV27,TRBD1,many,TGTGCCAGCAGTTTTTATGGGGGCGCAGGGGGTAATTCACCCCTCCACTTT,CASSFYGGAGGNSPLHF
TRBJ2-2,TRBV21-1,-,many,TGTGCCAGCAGCAAAGGGCGGGGTAGGCAGGGCAACACCGGGGAGCTGTTTTTT,CASSKGRGRQGNTGELFF
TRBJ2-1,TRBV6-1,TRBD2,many,TGTGCCAGCAGTGGGGCGGGGGGGCCTGATGAGCAGTTCTTC,CASSGAGGPDEQFF
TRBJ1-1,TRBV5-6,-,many,TGTGCCAGCAGCTTTTTCGGGGGCACTGAAGCTTTCTTT,CASSFFGGTEAFF
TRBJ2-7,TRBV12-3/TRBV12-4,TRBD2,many,TGTGCCAGCACAACCGGGACTAGCGAAACCCCCTACGAGCAGTACTTC,CASTTGTSETPYEQYF
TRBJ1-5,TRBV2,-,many,TGTGCCAGCAGCACCGATGGGGGACGGACGTTGCCCCAGCATTTT,CASSTDGGRTLPQHF
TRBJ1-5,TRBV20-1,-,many,TGCAGTGCTAGAGACCCCCGGACAGCCCATGGCAGCAATCAGCCCCAGCATTTT,CSARDPRTAHGSNQPQHF
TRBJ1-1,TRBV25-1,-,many,TGTGCCAGCAATGCGGCCACTGAAGCTTTCTTT,CASNAATEAFF
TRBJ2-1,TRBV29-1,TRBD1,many,TGCAGCGTTGAGGACAGGGGAGGTCTCTCCTACAATGAGCAGTTCTTC,CSVEDRGGLSYNEQFF
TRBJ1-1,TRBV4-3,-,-,TGCGCCAGCAGCCAGGAGAGAGGGATAGGTATGGCTTTCTTT,CASSQERGIGMAFF